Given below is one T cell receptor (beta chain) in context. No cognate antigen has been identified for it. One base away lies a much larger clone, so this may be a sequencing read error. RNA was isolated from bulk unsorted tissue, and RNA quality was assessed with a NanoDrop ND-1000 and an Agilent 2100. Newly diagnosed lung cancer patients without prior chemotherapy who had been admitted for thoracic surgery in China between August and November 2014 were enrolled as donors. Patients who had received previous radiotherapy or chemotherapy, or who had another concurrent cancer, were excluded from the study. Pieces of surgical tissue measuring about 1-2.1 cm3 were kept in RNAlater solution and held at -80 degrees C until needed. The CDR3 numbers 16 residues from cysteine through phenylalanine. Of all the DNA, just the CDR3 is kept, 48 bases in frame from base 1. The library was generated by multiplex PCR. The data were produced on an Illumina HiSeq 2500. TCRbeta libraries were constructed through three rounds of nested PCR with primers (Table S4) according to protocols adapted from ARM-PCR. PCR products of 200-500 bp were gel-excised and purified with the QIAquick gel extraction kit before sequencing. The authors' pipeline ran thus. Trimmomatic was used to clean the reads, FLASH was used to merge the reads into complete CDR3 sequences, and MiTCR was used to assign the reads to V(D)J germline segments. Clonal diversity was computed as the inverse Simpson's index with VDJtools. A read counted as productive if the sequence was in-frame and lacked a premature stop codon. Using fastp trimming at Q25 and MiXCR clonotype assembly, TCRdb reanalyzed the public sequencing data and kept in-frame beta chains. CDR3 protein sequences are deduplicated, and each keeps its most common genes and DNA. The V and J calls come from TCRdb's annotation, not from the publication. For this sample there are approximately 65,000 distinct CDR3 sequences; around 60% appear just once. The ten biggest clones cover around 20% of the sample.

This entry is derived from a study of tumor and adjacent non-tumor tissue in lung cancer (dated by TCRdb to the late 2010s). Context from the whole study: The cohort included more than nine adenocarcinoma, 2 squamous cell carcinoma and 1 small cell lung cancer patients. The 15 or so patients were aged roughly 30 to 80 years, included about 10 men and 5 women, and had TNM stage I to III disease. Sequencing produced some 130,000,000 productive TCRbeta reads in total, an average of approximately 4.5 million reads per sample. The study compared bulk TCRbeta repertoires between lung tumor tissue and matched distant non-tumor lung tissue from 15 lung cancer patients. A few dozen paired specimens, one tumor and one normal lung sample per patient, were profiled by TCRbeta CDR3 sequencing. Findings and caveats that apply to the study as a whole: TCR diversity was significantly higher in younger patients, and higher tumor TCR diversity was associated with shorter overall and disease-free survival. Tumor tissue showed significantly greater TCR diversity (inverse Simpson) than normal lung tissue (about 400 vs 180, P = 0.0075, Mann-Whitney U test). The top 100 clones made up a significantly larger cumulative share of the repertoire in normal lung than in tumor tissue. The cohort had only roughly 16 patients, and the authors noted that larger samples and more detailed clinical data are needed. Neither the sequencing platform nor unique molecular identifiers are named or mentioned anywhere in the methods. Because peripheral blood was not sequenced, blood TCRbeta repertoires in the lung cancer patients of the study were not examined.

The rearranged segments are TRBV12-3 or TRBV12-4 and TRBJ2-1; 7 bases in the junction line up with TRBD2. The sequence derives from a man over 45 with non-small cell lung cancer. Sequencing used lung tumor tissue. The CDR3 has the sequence CASSLMVGGAYNKQFF. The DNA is TGTGCCAGCAGTTTAATGGTGGGAGGGGCCTACAATAAGCAGTTCTTC.